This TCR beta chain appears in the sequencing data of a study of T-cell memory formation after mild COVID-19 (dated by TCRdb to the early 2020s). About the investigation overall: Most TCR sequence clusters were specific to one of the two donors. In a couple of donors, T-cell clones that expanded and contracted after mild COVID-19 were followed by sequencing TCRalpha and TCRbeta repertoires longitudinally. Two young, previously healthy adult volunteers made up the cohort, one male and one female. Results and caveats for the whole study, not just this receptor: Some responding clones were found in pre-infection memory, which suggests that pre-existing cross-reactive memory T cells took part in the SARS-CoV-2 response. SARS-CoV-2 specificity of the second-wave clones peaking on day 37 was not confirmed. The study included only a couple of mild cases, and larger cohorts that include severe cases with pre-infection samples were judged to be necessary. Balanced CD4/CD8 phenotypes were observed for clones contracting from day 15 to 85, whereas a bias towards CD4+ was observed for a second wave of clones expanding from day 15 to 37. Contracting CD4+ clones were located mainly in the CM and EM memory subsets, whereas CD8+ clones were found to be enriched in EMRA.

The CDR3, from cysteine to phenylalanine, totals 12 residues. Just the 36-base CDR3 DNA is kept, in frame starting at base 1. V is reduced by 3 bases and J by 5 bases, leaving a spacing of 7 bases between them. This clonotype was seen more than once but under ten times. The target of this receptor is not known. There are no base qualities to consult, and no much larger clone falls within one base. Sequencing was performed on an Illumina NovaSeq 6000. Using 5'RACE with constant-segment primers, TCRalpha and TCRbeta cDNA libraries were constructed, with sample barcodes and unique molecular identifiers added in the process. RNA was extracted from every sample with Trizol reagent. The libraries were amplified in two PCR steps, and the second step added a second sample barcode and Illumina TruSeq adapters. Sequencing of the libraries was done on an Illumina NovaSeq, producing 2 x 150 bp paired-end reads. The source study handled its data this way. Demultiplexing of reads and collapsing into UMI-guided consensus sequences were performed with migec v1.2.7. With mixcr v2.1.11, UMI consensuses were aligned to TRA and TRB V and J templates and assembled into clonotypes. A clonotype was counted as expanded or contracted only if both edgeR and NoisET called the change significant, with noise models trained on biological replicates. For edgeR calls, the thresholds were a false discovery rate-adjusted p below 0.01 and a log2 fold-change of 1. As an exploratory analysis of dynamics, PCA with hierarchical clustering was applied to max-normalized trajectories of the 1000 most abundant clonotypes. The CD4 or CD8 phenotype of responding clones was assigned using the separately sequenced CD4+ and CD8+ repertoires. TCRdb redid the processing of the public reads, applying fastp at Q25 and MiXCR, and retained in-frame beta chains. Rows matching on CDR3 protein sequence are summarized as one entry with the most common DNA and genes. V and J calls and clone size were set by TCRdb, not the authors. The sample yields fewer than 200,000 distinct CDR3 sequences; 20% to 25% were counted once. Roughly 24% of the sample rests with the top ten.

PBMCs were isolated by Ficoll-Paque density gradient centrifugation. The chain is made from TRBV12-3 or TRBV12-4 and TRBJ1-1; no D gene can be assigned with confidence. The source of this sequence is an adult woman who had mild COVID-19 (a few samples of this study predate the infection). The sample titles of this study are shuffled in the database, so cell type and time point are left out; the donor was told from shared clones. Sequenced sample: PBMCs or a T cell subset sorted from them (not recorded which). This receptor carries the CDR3 CASSFSRTEAFF. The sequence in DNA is TGTGCCAGCAGTTTCTCCAGGACTGAAGCTTTCTTT.